These 25 T cell receptor beta chains were all obtained from the same sample, sequenced in a study of vaccination and CD4 T cells after COVID-19. Once obtained from cultured CD4+ T cells, the DNA was sequenced using the Oncomine TCR Beta short-read assay. Via MiXCR, TCRdb re-called the PCR reads, giving one row per CDR3 protein. There are 7,000 to 9,000 distinct CDR3 sequences in the sample; roughly 45% occur only once, and less than 25% lies in the top ten. Sample treatment: approximately nine-day PBMC culture with coronavirus spike peptide pools or control peptides (ViraFEST assay). These CD4+ T cells came from an unexposed donor, sampled before the COVID-19 pandemic (2011-2018). These receptors have no identified antigens. The material sequenced was CD4+ T cells from blood, cultured in vitro. These receptors came from a human donor in good health.

By its share, this clonotype is medium-sized. J is TRBJ2-5 and V is TRBV6-2 or TRBV6-3; D assignment may be TRBD1 or TRBD2 (5 bases each). This CDR3 spans 17 amino acids. The germline V gene encodes CDR1 MNHEY and CDR2 SVGEGT. The ends were cut back, 7 bases at V and 4 bases at J, with 25 bases in the middle. The CDR3: CASTLTFRGRRLETQYF. CDR3 nucleotide sequence: TGTGCCAGCACTCTGACCTTTAGGGGACGGCGTCTAGAGACCCAGTACTTC.

CDR3 bases: TGTGCCACCAGCAGAGCATTCGGCGGGGGGGGCACTGAAGCTTTCTTT. It codes for CATSRAFGGGGTEAFF. J is TRBJ1-1 and V is TRBV15, with D perhaps matching TRBD1 (5 bases). CDR3 length equals 16 residues. The V end was cut by 1 base, the J end by 4 bases, with 16 bases between. The V gene's germline CDR1 is LNHNV and CDR2 YYDKDF (reference sequence).

This clonotype was seen a few times. The V and J genes are TRBV20-1 and TRBJ1-2; 7 bases line up with TRBD1. The CDR3 totals 13 residues. The germline V gene has CDR1 DFQATT and CDR2 SNEGSKA (reference sequence). Losses at the gene ends were 4 bases for V and 1 base for J; bases not matched to a gene: 3. The CDR3 reads CSATWDSNYGYTF. DNA of the CDR3: TGCAGTGCTACTTGGGACAGTAACTATGGCTACACCTTC.

This clonotype was picked up a small number of times. The chain carries TRBV5-8 and TRBJ2-5; a possible D gene is TRBD1 (6 bases). This CDR3 has 13 residues. The V end lost 0 bases, the J end lost 7 bases, and 10 bases lay between the germline ends. Per the germline V gene, CDR1 is SGHTS and CDR2 is YDEGEE. CDR3 nucleotides: TGTGCCAGCAGCTTGGGCAGGGGCGGGACCCAGTACTTC. Amino acids: CASSLGRGGTQYF.

The chain links TRBV6-1 to TRBJ2-5, with 8 nucleotides matching TRBD2. The germline CDR1 and CDR2 sequences are MNHNS and SASEGT. The CDR3 sequence is 15 residues long. V trimming: 4 bases; J trimming: 4 bases; junction bases outside the gene matches: 8. This CDR3 is CASSVVGGAAETQYF. In DNA form, the CDR3 reads TGTGCCAGCAGTGTTGTCGGGGGGGCCGCAGAGACCCAGTACTTC.

The chain employs TRBV2 and TRBJ1-5; weak D call: TRBD1 (5 bases). This CDR3 contains 15 residues. Per germline, CDR1 SNHLY and CDR2 FYNNEI. Trimming pared 6 bases from V and 4 bases from J, leaving 16 bases between. The CDR3 is CASSHDKGLNQPQHF. Written as DNA, the CDR3 is TGTGCCAGCAGCCACGACAAGGGGTTAAATCAGCCCCAGCATTTT.

V usage is TRBV28 and J usage is TRBJ1-5; D remains ambiguous. The CDR3 is 14 residues long. Germline loops: CDR1 MDHEN, CDR2 SYDVKM. V was trimmed by 6 bases and J by 4 bases, leaving 13 bases between them. CDR3 loop: CASSSVGQNQPQHF. CDR3 coding DNA: TGTGCCAGCAGCTCTGTAGGCCAAAATCAGCCCCAGCATTTT.

This chain's CDR3 is CASSLGLAANEQFF. CDR3 DNA: TGCGCCAGCAGCTTGGGACTAGCGGCCAATGAGCAGTTCTTC. The chain is built from TRBV5-1 and TRBJ2-1, with TRBD2 identical over 9 bases. The CDR3 totals 14 residues. CDR1 and CDR2 from the germline V gene are SGHRS and YFSETQ. The V gene end was trimmed by 0 bases and the J gene end by 6 bases; junction bases not matched to a gene: 1.

The chain has TRBV4-2 and TRBJ1-2, with 7 bases that match TRBD1. The CDR3 length is 16 residues. V shed 0 bases and J 8 bases; nucleotides not matched to a gene: 12. The germline V gene has CDR1 LGHNA and CDR2 YNFKEQ. CDR3: CASSQERGQTGRGYTF. The CDR3, as DNA: TGTGCCAGCAGCCAAGAAAGGGGACAGACAGGGCGAGGCTACACCTTC.

This clonotype was counted a few times. The rearrangement uses TRBV28 and TRBJ1-6; the match to TRBD1 covers 9 bases. The length of the CDR3 is 14 residues. The junction had 8 bases not matched to a gene; V was cut back by 10 bases and J by 7 bases. Germline-derived CDR1 and CDR2 are MDHEN and SYDVKM. CDR3 protein: CAINSGTGNSPLHF. As DNA, the CDR3 is TGTGCCATCAATTCCGGGACAGGGAATTCACCCCTCCACTTT.

The V call is TRBV7-4, the J call TRBJ2-4, with a possible D match to TRBD2 (6 bases). Trimming cost V 5 bases and J 1 base, with 21 bases left between them. The CDR3 consists of 18 residues. CDR1 SGHVT and CDR2 SQSDAQ come from the germline V gene. The CDR3 region is CASSPLARKEAAKNIQYF. The CDR3 coding sequence is TGTGCCAGCAGCCCACTAGCTAGGAAGGAGGCGGCCAAAAACATTCAGTACTTC.

A single count supports this clonotype. In nucleotides, the CDR3 is TGTGCCAGCAGCGAAAGGGGACCGAACACTGAAGCTTTCTTT. This sequence encodes CASSERGPNTEAFF. This chain joins TRBV11-1 and TRBJ1-1, with D perhaps matching TRBD1 (5 bases). Germline CDR1 and CDR2: SGHAT and FQDESV (reference sequence). The CDR3 runs 14 residues. Trimming left V 5 bases short and J 1 base short, with 11 bases between.

V usage is TRBV7-9 and J usage is TRBJ1-4; 7 nucleotides align to TRBD1. J lost 8 bases, V lost 0 bases, and 6 bases had no gene match. This CDR3 contains 15 residues. The germline V gene has CDR1 SEHNR and CDR2 FQNEAQ (reference sequence). The CDR3 reads CASSLATGPQEKLFF. The CDR3 DNA sequence: TGTGCCAGCAGCTTAGCGACAGGGCCTCAGGAAAAACTGTTTTTT.

This clonotype has only a few counts. This chain links TRBV19 with TRBJ2-7, with D tentatively TRBD1 (5 bases). Trimming left V 7 bases short and J 6 bases short, with 16 bases between. This CDR3 has 13 residues. Germline CDR1 is LNHDA and CDR2 is SQIVND (reference sequence). CDR3 coding DNA: TGTGCCAGTACATCAGGGCGGATGGGCGAGCAGTACTTC. Protein: CASTSGRMGEQYF.

The gene calls are TRBV28 and TRBJ2-2, with D perhaps assigned TRBD1 or TRBD2 (5 bases each). Germline loops: CDR1 MDHEN, CDR2 SYDVKM. Trimming removed 6 bases from V and 0 bases from J, with 14 bases in between. The CDR3 has 16 residues. The CDR3 DNA reads TGTGCCAGCAGGCAAGCCGGGACGGCGAACACCGGGGAGCTGTTTTTT. Its translation is CASRQAGTANTGELFF.

The genes are TRBV27 and TRBJ1-4, with D possibly TRBD1 on 5 matching bases. The germline CDR1 and CDR2 sequences are MNHEY and SMNVEV (reference sequence). The ends were cut back, 5 bases at V and 8 bases at J, with 12 bases in the middle. The CDR3 extends over 13 amino acids. The CDR3: CASSAGRGEKLFF. CDR3 nucleotide sequence: TGTGCCAGCAGTGCCGGGCGGGGGGAAAAACTGTTTTTT.

The chain recombines TRBV7-2 with TRBJ1-5, with 7 positions matching TRBD1. The CDR3 sequence is 14 residues long. Germline values: CDR1 SGHTA, CDR2 FQGNSA. V shed 4 bases and J 4 bases; nucleotides not matched to a gene: 4. CDR3 protein: CASSSGQRNQPQHF. CDR3 DNA: TGTGCCAGCAGCTCGGGACAGCGAAATCAGCCCCAGCATTTT. The full variable domain, completed using reference TRBV7-2 and TRBJ1-5, is GAGVSQSPSNKVTEKGKDVELRCDPISGHTALYWYRQSLGQGLEFLIYFQGNSAPDKSGLPSDRFSAERTGGSVSTLTIQRTQQEDSAVYLCASSSGQRNQPQHFGDGTRLSIL.

The chain employs TRBV6-5 and TRBJ2-2; no reliable D call. CDR3 length: 15 residues. With 0 bases removed from V and 5 bases from J, the gap between germline ends came to 10 bases. Germline values: CDR1 MNHEY, CDR2 SVGAGI. The CDR3 spells CASSYSKLGTGELFF. For the CDR3, the DNA is TGTGCCAGCAGTTACTCGAAGTTAGGAACCGGGGAGCTGTTTTTT.

The chain links TRBV6-1 to TRBJ2-3; 9 positions agree with TRBD2. Germline V CDR1 and CDR2: MNHNS, SASEGT. CDR3 length: 12 residues. J lost 8 bases, V lost 5 bases, and 2 bases had no gene match. Here the CDR3 reads CASSPTSGTQYF. CDR3 nucleotides: TGTGCCAGCAGTCCGACTAGCGGTACGCAGTATTTT.

The V and J genes are TRBV5-1 and TRBJ1-1, with D perhaps TRBD1 (5 bases). Deletions cut 4 bases from V and 1 base from J, with 14 bases between. The CDR3 is 15 amino acids. Germline CDR1 is SGHRS and CDR2 is YFSETQ. CDR3 sequence (DNA): TGCGCCAGCAGCCGGGAGGGGTTGGGGAACACTGAAGCTTTCTTT. Residues: CASSREGLGNTEAFF.

The rearrangement links TRBV6-1 to TRBJ2-3, with a weak D call TRBD2 (7 bases). Germline-derived CDR1 and CDR2 are MNHNS and SASEGT. The CDR3 sequence is 16 residues long. V was trimmed by 6 bases and J by 5 bases, leaving 21 bases between them. The DNA for the CDR3 is TGTGCCAGCAGCCCGTACCTGGCGGGGGCGGGAGATACGCAGTATTTT. Protein sequence: CASSPYLAGAGDTQYF.

This clonotype appeared once. The chain employs TRBV20-1 and TRBJ2-7; TRBD1 is a possible D gene (7 bases). Germline V lookup: CDR1 DFQATT, CDR2 SNEGSKA (reference sequence). The CDR3 covers 14 residues. The V gene lost 6 bases and the J gene lost 3 bases, with 18 bases spanning the gap. The CDR3 DNA reads as TGCAGTGCACCTATGGGGCAGGGGGGCTACGAGCAGTACTTC. It codes for CSAPMGQGGYEQYF.

This clonotype appeared a few times. The CDR3 here is CASSLDQYRGNQPQHF. CDR3 coding DNA: TGTGCCAGCAGCTTAGATCAGTACCGAGGCAATCAGCCCCAGCATTTT. This chain joins TRBV7-8 and TRBJ1-5; no clear D gene. This CDR3 is built from 16 residues. Germline V gives CDR1 SGHVS, CDR2 FQNEAQ. With 1 base removed from V and 2 bases from J, the gap between germline ends came to 12 bases.

The chain joins TRBV19 to TRBJ2-4, with 13 bases aligning to TRBD2. CDR1 LNHDA and CDR2 SQIVND come from the germline V gene (reference sequence). Germline trimming cut 5 bases from V and 5 bases from J; bases unmatched to any gene: 6. This CDR3 region has 16 residues. The CDR3 is CASSRTSGGAENIQYF. The DNA for the CDR3 is TGTGCCAGTAGTCGGACTAGCGGGGGAGCTGAAAACATTCAGTACTTC.

The chain joins TRBV2 to TRBJ1-6; 7 bases line up with TRBD1. Germline V gene data show CDR1 as SNHLY and CDR2 as FYNNEI. The CDR3 runs to 14 residues. V lost 4 bases, J lost 9 bases, and 6 bases stayed unmatched. CDR3 region: CASSGQGRGSPLHF. CDR3 nucleotides: TGTGCCAGCAGTGGACAGGGACGTGGTTCACCCCTCCACTTT.